A selection of T cell receptor beta chains follows, all from one sample in a study of CD8 T cells in Susac syndrome. TCRdb independently ran MiXCR on the immunoSEQ multiplex PCR reads; one entry per CDR3 protein. The sample consists of some 250,000 distinct CDR3 sequences, 90% to 97% of them appearing once. Sequencing input: CD4+ T cells from PBMCs. The receptors were sampled from a human donor with Susac syndrome. The CDR3 runs from the conserved cysteine through the conserved F or W. D genes are given only for firm matches. Where a row states a size, it is once, few, many or the class of an expanded clone; other rows omit it.

.	TRBJ2-3	TRBV6-4	14	.	TGTGCCAGCAGAACCACATCAGGGGCAGATACGCAGTATTTT	CASRTTSGADTQYF
.	TRBJ2-1	TRBV2	11	.	TGTGCCAGCAGTGTCACTAGAACTAATCGATTC	CASSVTRTNRF
.	TRBJ2-1	TRBV20-1	12	.	TGCAGTGCTAGACCTAGCTACAATGAGCAGTTCTTC	CSARPSYNEQFF
TRBD2	TRBJ2-7	TRBV19	15	.	TGTGCCAGTAGTATCTTTTCGGGAGGAGAATACGAGCAGTACTTC	CASSIFSGGEYEQYF
.	TRBJ2-1	TRBV27	14	.	TGTGCCAGCAGTTCTGGAGGGGCCTACAATGAGCAGTTCTTC	CASSSGGAYNEQFF
.	TRBJ1-2	TRBV27	13	.	TGTGCCAGCAGTCCCAGGCACGGCTATGGCTACACCTTC	CASSPRHGYGYTF
TRBD1	TRBJ2-3	TRBV3-1	17	.	TGTGCCAGCAGCCCCCCTTGGGGGACAGGGATCACAGATACGCAGTATTTT	CASSPPWGTGITDTQYF
.	TRBJ2-1	TRBV29-1	16	.	TGCAGCGTTAACACCTTCCGGGGAGTGGGCTACAATGAGCAGTTCTTC	CSVNTFRGVGYNEQFF
TRBD2	TRBJ2-3	TRBV14	18	.	TGTGCCAGCAGCCCCCGGGGTAGCGGGAAACGTCCCACAGATACGCAGTATTTT	CASSPRGSGKRPTDTQYF
.	TRBJ2-4	TRBV28	15	.	TGTGCCAGCAACCCTACCTCCCCAGGAAAAAACATTCAGTACTTC	CASNPTSPGKNIQYF
.	TRBJ2-7	TRBV5-4	16	.	TGTGCCAGCACCCGCCAGGGGAGCGTGGCCTCCTACGAGCAGTACTTC	CASTRQGSVASYEQYF
.	TRBJ2-5	TRBV4-1	19	.	TGCGCCAGCAGCCAAGACCACCTCAGGGGTGGAGGGTACCAAGAGACCCAGTACTTC	CASSQDHLRGGGYQETQYF
TRBD1	TRBJ1-1	TRBV6-2/TRBV6-3	14	.	TGTGCCAGCAGTTACTCGTTCGGGACAGGTGAGGCTTTCTTT	CASSYSFGTGEAFF
.	TRBJ1-1	TRBV19	14	.	TGTGCCAGTAGTACTCACACAGGGAGCACTGAAGCTTTCTTT	CASSTHTGSTEAFF
.	TRBJ1-2	TRBV4-1	16	.	TGCGCCAGCAGCCAAGACCCCGGGGACTCTAACTATGGCTACACCTTC	CASSQDPGDSNYGYTF
TRBD2	TRBJ2-1	TRBV9	14	.	TGTGCCAGCAGCACTCGGACTAGCTTGGGTGAGCAGTTCTTC	CASSTRTSLGEQFF
.	TRBJ2-7	TRBV7-8	16	.	TGTGCCAGCAGCAGGCGCGATGCAGCATTCTCCTACGAGCAGTACTTC	CASSRRDAAFSYEQYF
TRBD1	TRBJ2-7	TRBV12-3/TRBV12-4	13	.	TGTGCCAGTAGGACAGGGGCTCCCTACGAGCAGTACTTC	CASRTGAPYEQYF
.	TRBJ2-5	TRBV12-3/TRBV12-4	19	.	TGTGCCAGCAGTTTCACCGGGGGCGAAAGACGGAGACGACAAGAGACCCAGTACTTC	CASSFTGGERRRRQETQYF
.	TRBJ2-1	TRBV24-1	12	.	TGTGCCACCAGTGATCCCCGGGACATGGAGTTCTTC	CATSDPRDMEFF
TRBD2	TRBJ2-1	TRBV7-9	13	.	TGTGCCAGCAGCTTACGAGCGGGAGTTGAGCAGTTCTTC	CASSLRAGVEQFF
TRBD1	TRBJ1-2	TRBV7-2	15	.	TGTGCCAGCAGCTTAGCAGGACAGGACCCTTATGGCTACACCTTC	CASSLAGQDPYGYTF
.	TRBJ1-5	TRBV20-1	14	once	TGCAGTGCTGCCGAGCTGCGGTCTAATCAGCCCCAGCATTTT	CSAAELRSNQPQHF
TRBD1	TRBJ2-3	TRBV20-1	12	.	TGCAGTGCTAGAGGACAGGGTGATACGCAGTATTTT	CSARGQGDTQYF
.	TRBJ2-7	TRBV11-2	15	once	TGTGCCAGCAGCCTCACCCCTGGGGCCTCCTACGAGCAGTACTTC	CASSLTPGASYEQYF
.	TRBJ1-2	TRBV7-9	16	.	TGTGCCAGCAGCCGAACCGCGGAAGGCGCTAACTATGGCTACACCTTC	CASSRTAEGANYGYTF
TRBD1	TRBJ1-2	TRBV27	17	.	TGTGCCAGTGGACTCGGGACAGGGGGCGCAGGGAGCTATGGCTACACCTTC	CASGLGTGGAGSYGYTF
.	TRBJ2-6	TRBV18	14	.	TGTGCCAGCTCACGTGCCTCTGGGGCCAACGTCCTGACTTTC	CASSRASGANVLTF
.	TRBJ2-3	TRBV5-4	12	.	TGTGCCAGCGGGAGGACTACAGATACGCAGTATTTT	CASGRTTDTQYF
.	TRBJ2-5	TRBV7-8	13	.	TGTGCCAGCAGCTTATGGGCCGAGGAGACCCAGTACTTC	CASSLWAEETQYF
.	TRBJ2-7	TRBV28	14	.	TGTGCCAGCAGTTTAGGCGGGTCACACTACGAGCAGTACTTC	CASSLGGSHYEQYF
.	TRBJ2-3	TRBV29-1	16	.	TGCAGCGTTCCAAAGTGGCGAGGCCGCGGCCCAGATACGCAGTATTTT	CSVPKWRGRGPDTQYF
.	TRBJ2-3	TRBV23-1	17	.	TGCGCCAGCAGCCGAACACGGGGCCAGACCCTCACAGATACGCAGTATTTT	CASSRTRGQTLTDTQYF
.	TRBJ1-1	TRBV27	16	.	TGTGCCAGCAGTGGAAGAACAGGGACCCGGAACACTGAAGCTTTCTTT	CASSGRTGTRNTEAFF
.	TRBJ1-1	TRBV29-1	14	.	TGCAGCGTGGGGGTAATAGGATTGAACACTGAAGCTTTCTTT	CSVGVIGLNTEAFF
.	TRBJ1-2	TRBV28	13	.	TGTGCCAGCAGGAACAGGGATCCCTATGGCTACACCTTC	CASRNRDPYGYTF